This T cell receptor beta chain is drawn from a study of blood T cell repertoires in COVID-19. On the study more broadly: Specimens from acute and convalescent COVID-19 originated in the United States, Italy and Spain.

Germline lookup yields CDR1 MGHRA and CDR2 YSYEKL. The CDR3 is 17 amino acids. V gave up 4 bases and J gave up 1 base; unmatched junction bases: 7. The authors' processing: Estimates of nucleated cell counts were drawn from the amplification of reference gene primers. The data were produced by immunoSEQ multiplex PCR, yet TCRdb's version contains in-frame clones alone and is incomplete. The V and J calls and clone size come from that table; D and trimming were worked out from the DNA. The profile shows some 110,000 clones, 70% to 85% of them singletons. The chain uses TRBV4-1 and TRBJ2-7; 13 nucleotides agree with TRBD2. The sequence derives from a man in his sixties or seventies with active or convalescent COVID-19. Input material: peripheral blood. CDR3 residues: CASSRTGTSGASYEQYF. The CDR3 region has the DNA TGCGCCAGCAGCCGGACCGGGACTAGCGGGGCTTCCTACGAGCAGTACTTC.